Below, one T cell receptor beta chain is given with its context. Its antigen is not known. This sample was taken from a study of cytomegalovirus exposure and HLA in healthy donors. Findings and limits, study-wide: Researchers had no immune exposure information except CMV serostatus available. It emerged from a later analysis that several of the most significant clusters appeared to be linked to common viral pathogens. Excluded: some indistinguishable V segments such as TRBV6-2 and TRBV6-3.

The CDR3 is made up of 16 amino acids. V dropped 8 bases and J dropped 1; count of bases not matched to a gene: 10. Germline CDR1 reads SGHTA; CDR2 reads FQGTGA. PCR primers comprised 60 Vbeta and 13 Jbeta primers. Using immunoSEQ multiplex PCR, the repertoire was profiled, and TCRdb retains in-frame clones only, with some absent. The top ten clones hold more than 4% of a sample with about 190,000 clones, about four fifths of them seen once. Source material: PBMCs. This receptor was taken from a young man in good health and CMV-seropositive. The J gene is TRBJ2-3, the V gene TRBV7-3; 9 bases match TRBD1. CDR3 residues: CASAATGGAGTDTQYF. CDR3 coding DNA: TGTGCCAGCGCCGCGACAGGGGGTGCGGGCACAGATACGCAGTATTTT.